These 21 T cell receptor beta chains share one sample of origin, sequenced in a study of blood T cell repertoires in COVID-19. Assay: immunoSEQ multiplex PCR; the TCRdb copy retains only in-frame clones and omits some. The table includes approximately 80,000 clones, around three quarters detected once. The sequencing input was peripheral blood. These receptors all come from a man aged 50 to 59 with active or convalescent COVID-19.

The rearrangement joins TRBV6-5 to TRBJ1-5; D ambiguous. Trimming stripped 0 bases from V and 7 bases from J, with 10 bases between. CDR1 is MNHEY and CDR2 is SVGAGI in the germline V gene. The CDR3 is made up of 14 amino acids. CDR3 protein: CASSYSGSTQPQHF. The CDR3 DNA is TGTGCCAGCAGTTACTCGGGCAGCACCCAGCCCCAGCATTTT.

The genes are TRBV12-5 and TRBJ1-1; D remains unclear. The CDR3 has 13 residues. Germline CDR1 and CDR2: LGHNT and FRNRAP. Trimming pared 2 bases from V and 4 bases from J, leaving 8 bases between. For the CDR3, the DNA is TGTGCTAGTGGTTTGATGGGCCCCACTGAAGCTTTCTTT. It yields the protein CASGLMGPTEAFF.

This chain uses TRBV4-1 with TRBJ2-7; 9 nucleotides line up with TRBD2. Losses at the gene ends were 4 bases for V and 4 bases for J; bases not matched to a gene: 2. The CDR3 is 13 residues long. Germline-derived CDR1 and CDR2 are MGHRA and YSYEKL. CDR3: CASSPAGGYEQYF. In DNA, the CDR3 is TGCGCCAGCAGCCCAGCGGGGGGTTACGAGCAGTACTTC.

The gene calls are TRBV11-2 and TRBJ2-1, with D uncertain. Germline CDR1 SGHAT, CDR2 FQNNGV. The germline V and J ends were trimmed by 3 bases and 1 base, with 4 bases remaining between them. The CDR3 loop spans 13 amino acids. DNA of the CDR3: TGTGCCAGCAGCTTTCCGTCCTACAATGAGCAGTTCTTC. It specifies CASSFPSYNEQFF.

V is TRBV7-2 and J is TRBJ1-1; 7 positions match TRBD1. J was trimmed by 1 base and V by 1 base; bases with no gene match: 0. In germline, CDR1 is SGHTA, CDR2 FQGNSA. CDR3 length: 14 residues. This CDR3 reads CASSLGTGNTEAFF. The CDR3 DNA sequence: TGTGCCAGCAGCTTAGGGACAGGGAACACTGAAGCTTTCTTT.

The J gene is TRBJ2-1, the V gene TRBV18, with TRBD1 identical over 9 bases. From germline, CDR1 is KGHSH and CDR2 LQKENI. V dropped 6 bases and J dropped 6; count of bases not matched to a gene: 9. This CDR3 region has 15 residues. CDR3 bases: TGTGCCAGCTCCCAAGAGGGACAGGGATTCAATGAGCAGTTCTTC. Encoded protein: CASSQEGQGFNEQFF.

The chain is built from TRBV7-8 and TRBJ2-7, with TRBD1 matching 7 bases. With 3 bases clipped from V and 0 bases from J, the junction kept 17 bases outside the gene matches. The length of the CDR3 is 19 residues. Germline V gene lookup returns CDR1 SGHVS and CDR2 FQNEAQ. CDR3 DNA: TGTGCCAGCAGCTTCCCCCGGGACAGCCGGACCTCCTCCTCCTACGAGCAGTACTTC. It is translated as CASSFPRDSRTSSSYEQYF.

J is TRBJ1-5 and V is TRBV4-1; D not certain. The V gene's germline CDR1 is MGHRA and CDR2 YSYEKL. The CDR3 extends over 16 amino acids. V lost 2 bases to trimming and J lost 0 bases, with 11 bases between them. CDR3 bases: TGCGCCAGCAGCCAAACCTCCTACTATAGCAATCAGCCCCAGCATTTT. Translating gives CASSQTSYYSNQPQHF.

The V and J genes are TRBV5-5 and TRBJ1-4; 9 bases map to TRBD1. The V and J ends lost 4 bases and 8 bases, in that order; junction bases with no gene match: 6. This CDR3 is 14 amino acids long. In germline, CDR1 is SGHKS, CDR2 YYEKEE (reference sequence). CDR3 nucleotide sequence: TGTGCCAGCAGCCTGGGACAGGGCCAAGAAAAACTGTTTTTT. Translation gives CASSLGQGQEKLFF.

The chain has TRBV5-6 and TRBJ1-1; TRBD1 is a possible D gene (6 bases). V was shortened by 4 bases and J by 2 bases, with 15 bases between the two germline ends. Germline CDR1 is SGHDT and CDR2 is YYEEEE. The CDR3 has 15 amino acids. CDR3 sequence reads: CASSLGLGGNTEAFF. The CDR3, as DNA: TGTGCCAGCAGCCTTGGCTTAGGGGGTAACACTGAAGCTTTCTTT.

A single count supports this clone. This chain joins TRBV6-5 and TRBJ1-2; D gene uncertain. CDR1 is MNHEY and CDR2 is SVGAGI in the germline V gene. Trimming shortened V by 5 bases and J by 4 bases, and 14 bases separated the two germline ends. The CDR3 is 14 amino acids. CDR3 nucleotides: TGTGCCAGCAGTCAGTTAGTCGGGTCCTATGGCTACACCTTC. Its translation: CASSQLVGSYGYTF.

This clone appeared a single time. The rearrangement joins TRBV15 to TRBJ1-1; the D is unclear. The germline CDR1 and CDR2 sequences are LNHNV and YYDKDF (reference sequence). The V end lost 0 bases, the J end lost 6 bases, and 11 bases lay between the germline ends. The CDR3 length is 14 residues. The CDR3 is CATSRDLAAPEAFF. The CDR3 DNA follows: TGTGCCACCAGCAGAGATCTTGCGGCTCCTGAAGCTTTCTTT. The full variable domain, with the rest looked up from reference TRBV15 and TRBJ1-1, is DAMVIQNPRYQVTQFGKPVTLSCSQTLNHNVMYWYQQKSSQAPKLLFHYYDKDFNNEADTPDNFQSRRPNTSFCFLDIRSPGLGDTAMYLCATSRDLAAPEAFFGQGTRLTVV.

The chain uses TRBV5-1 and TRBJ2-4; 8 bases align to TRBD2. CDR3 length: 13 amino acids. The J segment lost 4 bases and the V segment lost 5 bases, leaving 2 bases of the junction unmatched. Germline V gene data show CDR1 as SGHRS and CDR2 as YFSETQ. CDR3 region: CASRSSGKNIQYF. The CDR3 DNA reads TGCGCCAGCAGGTCTAGCGGGAAAAACATTCAGTACTTC.

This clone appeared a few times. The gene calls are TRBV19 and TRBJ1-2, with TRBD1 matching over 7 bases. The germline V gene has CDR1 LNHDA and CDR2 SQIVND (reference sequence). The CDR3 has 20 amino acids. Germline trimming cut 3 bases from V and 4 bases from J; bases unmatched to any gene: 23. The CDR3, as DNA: TGTGCCAGTAGTATGGGTAGGATCGGACAGGCCCAAGATTTCGGCTATGGCTACACCTTC. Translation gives CASSMGRIGQAQDFGYGYTF.

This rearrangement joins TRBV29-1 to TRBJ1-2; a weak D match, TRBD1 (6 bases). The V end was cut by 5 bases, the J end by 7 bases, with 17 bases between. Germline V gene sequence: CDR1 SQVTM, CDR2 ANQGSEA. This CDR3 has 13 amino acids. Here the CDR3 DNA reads TGCAGCGTTAGACAGGCTGAAATGGGTGGCTACACCTTC. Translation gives CSVRQAEMGGYTF.

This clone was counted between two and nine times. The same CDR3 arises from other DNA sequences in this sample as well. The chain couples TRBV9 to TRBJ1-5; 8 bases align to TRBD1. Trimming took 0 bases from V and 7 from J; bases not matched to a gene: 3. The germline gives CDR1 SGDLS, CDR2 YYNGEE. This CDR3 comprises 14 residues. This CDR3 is CASSVAGGGQPQHF. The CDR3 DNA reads TGTGCCAGCAGCGTAGCAGGGGGCGGACAGCCCCAGCATTTT. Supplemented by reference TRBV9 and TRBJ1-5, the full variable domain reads DSGVTQTPKHLITATGQRVTLRCSPRSGDLSVYWYQQSLDQGLQFLIQYYNGEERAKGNILERFSAQQFPDLHSELNLSSLELGDSALYFCASSVAGGGQPQHFGDGTRLSIL.

In DNA, the CDR3 is TGTGCCAGCAGTCCCGGGATAGCGGGGGCCAAGCAGTACTTC. Translating gives CASSPGIAGAKQYF. The chain links TRBV6-5 to TRBJ2-4; 9 bases are shared with TRBD2. There are 14 residues in the CDR3. The V gene end was trimmed by 5 bases and the J gene end by 13 bases; junction bases not matched to a gene: 12. Germline V gives CDR1 MNHEY, CDR2 SVGAGI.

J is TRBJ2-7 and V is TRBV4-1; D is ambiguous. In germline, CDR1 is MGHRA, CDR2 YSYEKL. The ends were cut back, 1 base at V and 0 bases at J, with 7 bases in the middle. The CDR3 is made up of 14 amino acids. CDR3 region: CASSQVYGSYEQYF. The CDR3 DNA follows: TGCGCCAGCAGCCAAGTTTACGGCTCCTACGAGCAGTACTTC.

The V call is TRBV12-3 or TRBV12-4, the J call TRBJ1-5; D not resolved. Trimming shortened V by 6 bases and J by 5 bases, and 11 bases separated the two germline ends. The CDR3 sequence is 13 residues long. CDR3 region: CASSKRSYQPQHF. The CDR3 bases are TGTGCCAGCAGCAAAAGGAGTTATCAGCCCCAGCATTTT.

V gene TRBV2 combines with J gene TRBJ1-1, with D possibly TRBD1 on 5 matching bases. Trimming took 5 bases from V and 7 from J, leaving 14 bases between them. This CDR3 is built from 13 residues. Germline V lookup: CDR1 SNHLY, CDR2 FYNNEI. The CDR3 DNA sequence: TGTGCCAGCAGTCGTACAGGAGAGTTTGAAGCTTTCTTT. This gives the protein CASSRTGEFEAFF.

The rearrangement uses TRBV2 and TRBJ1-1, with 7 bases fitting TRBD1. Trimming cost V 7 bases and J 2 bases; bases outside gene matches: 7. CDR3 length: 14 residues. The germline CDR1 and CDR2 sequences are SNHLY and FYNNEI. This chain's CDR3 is CASTEGAINTEAFF. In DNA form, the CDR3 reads TGTGCCAGCACAGAGGGGGCTATAAACACTGAAGCTTTCTTT.